One and the same sample provided the 25 T cell receptor beta chains below, sequenced in a study of blood T cell repertoires in COVID-19. TCRdb's copy holds only in-frame clones and misses some; the assay was immunoSEQ multiplex PCR. The sample has roughly 40,000 clones, 70% to 90% seen once. The sequenced sample consisted of peripheral blood. The origin of the receptors is a man aged 50 to 60 in a cohort sampled during active COVID-19.

The chain couples TRBV19 to TRBJ2-1; 8 nucleotides line up with TRBD1. Losses at the gene ends were 5 bases for V and 0 bases for J; bases not matched to a gene: 3. There are 15 residues in the CDR3. Germline loops: CDR1 LNHDA, CDR2 SQIVND (reference sequence). CDR3 bases: TGTGCCAGTAGTGCCACAGGGGGCTCCTACAATGAGCAGTTCTTC. It codes for CASSATGGSYNEQFF.

The chain employs TRBV27 and TRBJ1-1, with TRBD1 as a possible D gene (5 bases). With 8 bases removed from V and 2 bases from J, the gap between germline ends came to 15 bases. The CDR3 sequence is 14 residues long. Per germline, CDR1 MNHEY and CDR2 SMNVEV (reference sequence). This CDR3 is CASGVRGTNTEAFF. In nucleotides, the CDR3 is TGTGCCAGCGGGGTTAGGGGTACCAACACTGAAGCTTTCTTT.

The chain joins TRBV4-2 to TRBJ2-2; the match to TRBD2 covers 10 bases. The germline V gene encodes CDR1 LGHNA and CDR2 YNFKEQ. The CDR3 consists of 16 residues. The V gene end was trimmed by 6 bases and the J gene end by 2 bases; junction bases not matched to a gene: 6. CDR3 in amino acids: CASSESSGSNTGELFF. The CDR3 DNA reads TGTGCCAGCAGTGAATCTAGCGGGAGCAACACCGGGGAGCTGTTTTTT.

This clone has a single count. The chain uses TRBV4-1 and TRBJ1-2; D remains unclear. V shed 0 bases and J shed 0 bases, with 8 bases lying between them. The CDR3 length is 15 residues. In germline, CDR1 is MGHRA, CDR2 YSYEKL. In DNA, the CDR3 is TGCGCCAGCAGCCAAGATGAGGGAACTAACTATGGCTACACCTTC. Translating gives CASSQDEGTNYGYTF.

The V gene is TRBV12-3 or TRBV12-4, the J gene TRBJ2-4; D perhaps matches TRBD1 (6 bases). CDR3 size: 13 residues. V shed 6 bases and J shed 6 bases, with 12 bases lying between them. The CDR3 bases are TGTGCCAGCAGCCTAGGCAGGGGAAACATTCAGTACTTC. Encoded protein: CASSLGRGNIQYF.

The CDR3 nucleotides are TGTGCCAGCATCCTTTTAAACACGGGTTACACTGAAGCTTTCTTT. Translating gives CASILLNTGYTEAFF. The V gene is TRBV7-2, the J gene TRBJ1-1, with no clear D. The V gene's germline CDR1 is SGHTA and CDR2 FQGNSA. This CDR3 spans 15 amino acids. V was shortened by 7 bases and J by 3 bases, with 18 bases between the two germline ends.

V is TRBV5-1 and J is TRBJ2-3; the match to TRBD2 covers 9 bases. V lost 1 base and J lost 6; bases outside the gene matches: 6. CDR1 is SGHRS and CDR2 is YFSETQ in the germline V gene. This CDR3 has 15 amino acids. The CDR3 DNA is TGCGCCAGCAGCTTGATGGCGGGAGGGCCCGATACGCAGTATTTT. Its translation is CASSLMAGGPDTQYF.

The chain has TRBV20-1 and TRBJ2-1, with a possible D match to TRBD2 (5 bases). This CDR3 is built from 11 residues. CDR1 is DFQATT and CDR2 is SNEGSKA in the germline V gene (reference sequence). Trimming left V 5 bases short and J 6 bases short, with 8 bases between. The CDR3 DNA reads TGCAGTGCTGTAGCGTCCAATGAGCAGTTCTTC. This sequence encodes CSAVASNEQFF.

V and J are TRBV4-3 and TRBJ1-2, with TRBD1 matching over 11 bases. From germline, CDR1 is LGHNA and CDR2 YSLEER. With V trimmed by 4 bases and J by 8 bases, 9 bases remained unmatched. This CDR3 comprises 15 residues. The CDR3 DNA reads as TGCGCCAGCAGCCTCGAAACCGGGACAGGGGGAGGCTACACCTTC. The encoded protein is CASSLETGTGGGYTF.

The CDR3: CASSVGSRQETQYF. CDR3 sequence (DNA): TGTGCCAGCAGCGTAGGGTCCCGGCAAGAGACCCAGTACTTC. The V call is TRBV9, the J call TRBJ2-5; unclear D gene. The CDR3 has 14 residues. The germline V gene encodes CDR1 SGDLS and CDR2 YYNGEE. The germline V and J ends were trimmed by 0 bases and 2 bases, with 8 bases remaining between them.

The chain couples TRBV30 to TRBJ1-2; the D is unclear. Trimming pared 4 bases from V and 2 bases from J, leaving 11 bases between. This CDR3 region has 13 residues. Per the germline V gene, CDR1 is GTSNPN and CDR2 is SVGIG (reference sequence). The CDR3 here is CAWTISRNYGYTF. The CDR3 DNA sequence: TGTGCCTGGACCATCTCGAGGAACTATGGCTACACCTTC. The variable domain in full, with the rest retrieved from reference TRBV30 and TRBJ1-2, is SQTIHQWPATLVQPVGSPLSLECTVEGTSNPNLYWYRQAAGRGLQLLFYSVGIGQISSEVPQNLSASRPQDRQFILSSKKLLLSDSGFYLCAWTISRNYGYTFGSGTRLTVV.

The genes are TRBV9 and TRBJ2-5, with D possibly TRBD1 on 6 matching bases. The ends were cut back, 2 bases at V and 0 bases at J, with 8 bases in the middle. Germline lookup yields CDR1 SGDLS and CDR2 YYNGEE. This CDR3 contains 14 residues. The CDR3 nucleotides read TGTGCCAGCAGCGTGGGACACCACCAAGAGACCCAGTACTTC. Translated, it gives CASSVGHHQETQYF.

The rearrangement links TRBV10-3 to TRBJ1-2; no firm D call. V lost 3 bases, J lost 8 bases, and 7 bases lay in between. The V gene's germline CDR1 is ENHRY and CDR2 SYGVKD. The CDR3 runs to 11 residues. CDR3 DNA sequence: TGTGCCATCAGTGATGGTCGGGGCTACACCTTC. Translating gives CAISDGRGYTF.

The sample holds one count of this clone. This CDR3 reads CASSLTPGTGEREQYV. The CDR3 region has the DNA TGTGCCAGCAGTTTAACCCCCGGCACAGGGGAGCGCGAGCAGTACGTC. This chain connects TRBV28 to TRBJ2-7; 7 bases map to TRBD1. CDR1 MDHEN and CDR2 SYDVKM come from the germline V gene. The CDR3 totals 16 residues. V lost 2 bases and J lost 6; bases outside the gene matches: 13.

The chain has TRBV19 and TRBJ1-1, with D perhaps TRBD1 (5 bases). CDR3 length: 15 residues. Trimming removed 3 bases from V and 0 bases from J, with 11 bases in between. Germline values: CDR1 LNHDA, CDR2 SQIVND (reference sequence). The CDR3, as DNA: TGTGCCAGTAGTATTTCAGGGCTCCTGAACACTGAAGCTTTCTTT. This codes for CASSISGLLNTEAFF.

The J gene is TRBJ2-1, the V gene TRBV30, with TRBD2 matching over 11 bases. This CDR3 has 16 residues. Unmatched junction bases numbered 4, after V lost 1 base and J lost 2 bases. The germline V gene encodes CDR1 GTSNPN and CDR2 SVGIG (reference sequence). CDR3 in DNA: TGTGCCTGGAGTGGACTAGCGGGACCGACCTACAATGAGCAGTTCTTC. Its protein is CAWSGLAGPTYNEQFF.

The rearrangement links TRBV5-1 to TRBJ2-1; perhaps TRBD1 as D (6 bases). The V gene lost 6 bases and the J gene lost 0 bases, with 13 bases spanning the gap. Looked up from germline, CDR1 is SGHRS and CDR2 is YFSETQ. This CDR3 spans 15 amino acids. The CDR3 DNA is TGCGCCAGCACCCCTCGAGGGGGCTCCTACAATGAGCAGTTCTTC. Protein sequence: CASTPRGGSYNEQFF.

J is TRBJ1-4 and V is TRBV7-9, with 9 bases lining up with TRBD1. The CDR3 is 15 amino acids. V was clipped by 1 base and J by 7 bases; unmatched bases: 4. Germline assignment: CDR1 SEHNR and CDR2 FQNEAQ (reference sequence). CDR3 residues: CASSLGTGGREKLFF. The CDR3 coding sequence is TGTGCCAGCAGCTTAGGAACAGGGGGCCGTGAAAAACTGTTTTTT.

The chain links TRBV15 to TRBJ2-7, with D perhaps TRBD2 (6 bases). This CDR3 is 15 amino acids long. Germline V gene sequence: CDR1 LNHNV, CDR2 YYDKDF (reference sequence). Trimming removed 8 bases from V and 0 bases from J, with 17 bases in between. The CDR3 loop is CATPITSSSSYEQYF. CDR3 bases: TGTGCCACCCCTATTACTAGCTCCAGCTCCTACGAGCAGTACTTC.

The chain has TRBV13 and TRBJ2-6, with 7 bases lining up with TRBD2. CDR1 is PRHDT and CDR2 is FYEKMQ in the germline V gene (reference sequence). V lost 0 bases and J lost 0; bases outside the gene matches: 5. The CDR3 length is 18 residues. The CDR3: CASSLGGGTFSGANVLTF. In DNA, the CDR3 is TGTGCCAGCAGCTTAGGCGGGGGGACCTTCTCTGGGGCCAACGTCCTGACTTTC.

The rearrangement uses TRBV6-2 or TRBV6-3 and TRBJ1-2; D remains unclear. There are 16 residues in the CDR3. V gave up 0 bases and J gave up 7 bases, with 18 bases separating them. CDR1 and CDR2 from the germline V gene are MNHEY and SVGEGT. Here the CDR3 reads CASSYSKTDRGSGYTF. CDR3 coding DNA: TGTGCCAGCAGTTACTCGAAAACCGATCGTGGCAGTGGCTACACCTTC.

The chain is built from TRBV21-1 and TRBJ2-1; no DNA check was done on the table's D call, TRBD2. TRBV21-1 is designated a pseudogene. The CDR3 sequence is 22 residues long. The CDR3 sequence: CASSKVIFMDVVVGLAHNEQFF. DNA of the CDR3: TGTGCCAGCAGCAAAGTAATCTTTATGGACGTTGTTGTGGGACTAGCACACAATGAGCAGTTCTTC.

V and J are TRBV7-2 and TRBJ2-7, with D unresolved. The germline V gene has CDR1 SGHTA and CDR2 FQGNSA. V lost 1 base and J lost 3, with 7 bases in between. The CDR3 spans 13 residues. This chain's CDR3 is CASSLDRNYEQYF. CDR3 DNA sequence: TGTGCCAGCAGCTTAGACAGAAACTACGAGCAGTACTTC.

This clone was seen just once. This chain uses TRBV6-5 with TRBJ1-4; TRBD1 might be the D (6 bases). V gave up 4 bases and J gave up 0 bases, with 12 bases separating them. CDR1 and CDR2 (germline): MNHEY, SVGAGI. CDR3 size: 16 residues. CDR3 loop: CASSFYRVTTNEKLFF. CDR3 in DNA: TGTGCCAGCAGTTTCTACAGGGTTACAACTAATGAAAAACTGTTTTTT.

V and J are TRBV5-4 and TRBJ2-3, with TRBD1 identical over 10 bases. From germline, CDR1 is SGHNT and CDR2 YYREEE (reference sequence). V trimming: 4 bases; J trimming: 4 bases; junction bases outside the gene matches: 9. CDR3 length equals 16 residues. The DNA for the CDR3 is TGTGCCAGCAGCCTTTTGACAGGGGGCGACTCAGATACGCAGTATTTT. Encoded protein: CASSLLTGGDSDTQYF.